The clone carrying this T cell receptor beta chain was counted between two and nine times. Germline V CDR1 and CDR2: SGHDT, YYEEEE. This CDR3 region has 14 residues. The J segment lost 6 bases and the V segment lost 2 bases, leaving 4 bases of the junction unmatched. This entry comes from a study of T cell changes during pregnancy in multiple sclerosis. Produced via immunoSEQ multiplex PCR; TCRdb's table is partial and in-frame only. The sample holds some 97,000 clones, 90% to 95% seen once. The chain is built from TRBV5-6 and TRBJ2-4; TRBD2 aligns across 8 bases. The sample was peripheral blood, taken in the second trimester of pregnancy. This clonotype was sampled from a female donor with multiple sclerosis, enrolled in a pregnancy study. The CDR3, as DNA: TGTGCCAGCAGCTTACGGGAGGGCCTAAACATTCAGTACTTC. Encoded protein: CASSLREGLNIQYF.